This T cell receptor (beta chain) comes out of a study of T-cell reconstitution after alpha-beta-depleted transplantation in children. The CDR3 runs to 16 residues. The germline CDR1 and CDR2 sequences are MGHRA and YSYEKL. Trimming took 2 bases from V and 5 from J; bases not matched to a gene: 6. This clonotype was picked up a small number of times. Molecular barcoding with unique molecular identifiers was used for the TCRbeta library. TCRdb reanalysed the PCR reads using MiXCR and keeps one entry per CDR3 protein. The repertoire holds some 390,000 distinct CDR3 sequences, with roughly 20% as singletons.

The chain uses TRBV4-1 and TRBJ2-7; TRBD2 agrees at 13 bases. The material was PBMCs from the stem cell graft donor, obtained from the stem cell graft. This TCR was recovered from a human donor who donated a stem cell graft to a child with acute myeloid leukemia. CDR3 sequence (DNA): TGCGCCAGCAGCCAACAGGGACTAGCGGGATTGGACGAGCAGTACTTC. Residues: CASSQQGLAGLDEQYF.